This T cell receptor beta chain was observed in a study of CD8 T cells in ankylosing spondylitis. General study points: Typical of ankylosing spondylitis blood, it appeared, was a TCR beta motif of fewer than 10 highly homologous variants. It was reported that disease-linked clones were significantly enriched in matched ankylosing spondylitis synovial fluid.

The germline V and J ends were trimmed by 3 bases and 0 bases, with 6 bases remaining between them. Germline V gene sequence: CDR1 MDHEN, CDR2 SYDVKM. The CDR3 totals 14 residues. One entry per CDR3 protein results from TCRdb running MiXCR on the 5' RACE reads. The table shows 250,000 to 300,000 distinct CDR3 sequences, with over 15% occurring only once. This clonotype was observed many times. Its cognate antigen is unknown. The receptor comes from a male donor with ankylosing spondylitis or in good health (not recorded which). The sample was blood, either unsorted or a sorted T cell fraction (not recorded which). J is TRBJ2-1 and V is TRBV28; D unresolved. CDR3 nucleotides: TGTGCCAGCAGTTTGCTTATCTCCTACAATGAGCAGTTCTTC. It yields the protein CASSLLISYNEQFF.